Below, 9 T cell receptor beta chains from the same sample are listed, as sequenced in a study of T cells in Graves' hyperthyroidism and ophthalmopathy (dated by TCRdb to 2018 to 2020). Library prep was done by multiplex PCR. The instrument was an Illumina HiSeq 2000. Amplification of TCR beta CDR3 regions was carried out from RNA transcripts. The TCR CDR3 was subjected to a first round of RT-PCR using the HTBI primer set and the Qiagen OneStep RT-PCR kit. TCRdb trimmed the raw reads at Q25, called clones with MiXCR and kept productive beta chains. One record per CDR3 amino acid sequence lists the most common genes and DNA. This sample gives hundreds of thousands of distinct CDR3 sequences in total; 14% of them show up just once. The ten largest clones add up to approximately 13% of the sample. The sequencing input was blood. The receptors originated from a woman aged 45-59 years with Graves' ophthalmopathy.

The V gene is TRBV6-2 or TRBV6-3, the J gene TRBJ2-5; weak D call: TRBD2 (6 bases). V was shortened by 5 bases and J by 4 bases, with 20 bases between the two germline ends. The germline V gene encodes CDR1 MNHEY and CDR2 SVGEGT. The CDR3 spans 16 residues. The CDR3 spells CASSNTRLRRGETQYF. CDR3 sequence (DNA): TGTGCCAGCAGTAACACCCGATTGCGGAGGGGAGAGACCCAGTACTTC.

The table lists this clonotype with many counts. CDR3 DNA: TGTGCGACGGGCCGAGGTAACTATGGCTACACCTTC. Protein product: CATGRGNYGYTF. The chain carries TRBV28 and TRBJ1-2; the D is unclear. Looked up from germline, CDR1 is MDHEN and CDR2 is SYDVKM. The CDR3 extends over 12 amino acids.

This clonotype appeared many times. The chain combines TRBV6-2 or TRBV6-3 with TRBJ2-1; 10 bases agree with TRBD2. This CDR3 comprises 15 residues. Germline V lookup: CDR1 MNHEY, CDR2 SVGEGT. V shed 5 bases and J 10 bases; nucleotides not matched to a gene: 11. The CDR3 is CASSLTSGIVGEQFF. In DNA, the CDR3 is TGTGCCAGCAGTCTCACTAGCGGGATTGTTGGAGAGCAGTTCTTC.

This clonotype appeared many times. The genes are TRBV18 and TRBJ1-1; D ambiguous. Per germline, CDR1 KGHSH and CDR2 LQKENI. There are 15 residues in the CDR3. Trimming removed 5 bases at V and 1 base at J, with 14 bases between. The CDR3 sequence is CASSSTTTTNTEAFF. Written as DNA, the CDR3 is TGTGCCAGCTCATCGACCACTACAACGAACACTGAAGCTTTCTTT.

The chain employs TRBV9 and TRBJ2-1, with D maybe TRBD2 (5 bases). Trimming left V 0 bases short and J 9 bases short, with 10 bases between. This CDR3 spans 13 amino acids. The germline V gene encodes CDR1 SGDLS and CDR2 YYNGEE. The CDR3 spells CASSVAPLGEQFF. The CDR3 DNA follows: TGTGCCAGCAGCGTAGCCCCACTAGGTGAGCAGTTCTTC.

This clonotype was picked up many times. This chain uses TRBV6-1 with TRBJ2-7; possible D gene TRBD2, 6 bases. V was trimmed by 6 bases and J by 0 bases, leaving 21 bases between them. CDR1 and CDR2 (germline): MNHNS, SASEGT. This CDR3 contains 17 residues. CDR3 nucleotide sequence: TGTGCCAGCAGCCGCTACGGGCTTAGCGGCACCTCCTACGAGCAGTACTTC. Its protein is CASSRYGLSGTSYEQYF.

This sequence joins TRBV15 and TRBJ1-1; TRBD1 agrees at 7 bases. The CDR3 is 13 residues long. The J segment lost 8 bases and the V segment lost 1 base, leaving 4 bases of the junction unmatched. Germline V gene lookup returns CDR1 LNHNV and CDR2 YYDKDF (reference sequence). DNA for the CDR3: TGTGCCACCAGCAGAGGATTGACAGGGGAAGCTTTCTTT. Protein sequence: CATSRGLTGEAFF.

This clonotype appeared a few times. The chain links TRBV19 to TRBJ1-6, with TRBD1 as a possible D gene (5 bases). The CDR3 is made up of 15 amino acids. Between the trimmed V and J ends, which lost 2 bases and 2 bases, there was a span of 7 bases. Germline loops: CDR1 LNHDA, CDR2 SQIVND (reference sequence). CDR3 coding DNA: TGTGCCAGTAGTATACGACAGACCTATAATTCACCCCTCCACTTT. Translating gives CASSIRQTYNSPLHF.

Comments on this clonotype: Since a much larger clone is just one base distant, this may be a read error. The chain carries TRBV30 and TRBJ2-7; D gene ambiguous. The J call may be mistaken, given a closer DNA end match to TRBJ2-1. The CDR3 length is 13 residues. Per germline, CDR1 GTSNPN and CDR2 SVGIG (reference sequence). CDR3 loop: CAWSVGLVNGQFF. In nucleotides, the CDR3 is TGTGCCTGGAGTGTAGGGCTAGTAAATGGGCAGTTCTTC.